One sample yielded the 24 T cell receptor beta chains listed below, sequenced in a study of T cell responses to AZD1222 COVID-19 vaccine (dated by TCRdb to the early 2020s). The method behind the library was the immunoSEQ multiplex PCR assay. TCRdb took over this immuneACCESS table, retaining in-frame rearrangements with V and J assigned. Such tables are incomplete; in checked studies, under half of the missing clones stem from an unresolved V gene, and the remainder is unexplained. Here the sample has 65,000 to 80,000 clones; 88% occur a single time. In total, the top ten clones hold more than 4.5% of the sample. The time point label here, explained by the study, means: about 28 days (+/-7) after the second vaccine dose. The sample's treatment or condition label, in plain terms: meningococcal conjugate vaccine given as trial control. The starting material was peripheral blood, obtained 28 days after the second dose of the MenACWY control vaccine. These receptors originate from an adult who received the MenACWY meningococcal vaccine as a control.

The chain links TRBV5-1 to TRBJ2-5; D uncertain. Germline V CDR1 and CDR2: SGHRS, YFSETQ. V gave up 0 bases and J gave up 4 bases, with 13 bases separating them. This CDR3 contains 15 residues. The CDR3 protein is CASSLESPYLETQYF. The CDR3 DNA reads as TGCGCCAGCAGCTTGGAGTCTCCTTATTTAGAGACCCAGTACTTC.

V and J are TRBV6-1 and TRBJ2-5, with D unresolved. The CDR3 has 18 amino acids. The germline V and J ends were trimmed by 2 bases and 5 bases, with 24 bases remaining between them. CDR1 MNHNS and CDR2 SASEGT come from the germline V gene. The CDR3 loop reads CASSETATFRLVRETQYF. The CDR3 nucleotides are TGTGCCAGCAGTGAAACCGCGACTTTTAGGCTAGTGCGGGAGACCCAGTACTTC.

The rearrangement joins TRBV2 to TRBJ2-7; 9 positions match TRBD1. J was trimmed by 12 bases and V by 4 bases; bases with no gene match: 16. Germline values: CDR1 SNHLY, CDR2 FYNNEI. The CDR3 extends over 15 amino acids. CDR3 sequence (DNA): TGTGCCAGCAGTGCCCCTGCGGGACAGGGTGGATTTAGGTACTTC. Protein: CASSAPAGQGGFRYF.

The CDR3 protein is CASSMRTGSTDTQYF. The CDR3 coding sequence is TGTGCCAGTAGTATGAGGACAGGGAGCACAGATACGCAGTATTTT. The chain couples TRBV19 to TRBJ2-3; 8 bases align to TRBD1. This CDR3 has 15 amino acids. V shed 3 bases and J 0 bases; nucleotides not matched to a gene: 2. In germline, CDR1 is LNHDA, CDR2 SQIVND (reference sequence).

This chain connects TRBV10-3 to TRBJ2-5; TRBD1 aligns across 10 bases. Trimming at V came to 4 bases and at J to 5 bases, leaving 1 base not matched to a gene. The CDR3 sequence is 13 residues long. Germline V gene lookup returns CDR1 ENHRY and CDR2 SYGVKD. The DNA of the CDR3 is TGTGCCATCAGTGGACAGGGGGCCGAGACCCAGTACTTC. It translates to CAISGQGAETQYF.

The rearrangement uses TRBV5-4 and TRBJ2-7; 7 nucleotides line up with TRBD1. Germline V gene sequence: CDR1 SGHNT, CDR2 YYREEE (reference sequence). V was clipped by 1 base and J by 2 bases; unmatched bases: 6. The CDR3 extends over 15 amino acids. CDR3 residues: CASSLSIGTAYEQYF. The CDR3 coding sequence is TGTGCCAGCAGCTTGTCCATCGGGACAGCCTACGAGCAGTACTTC.

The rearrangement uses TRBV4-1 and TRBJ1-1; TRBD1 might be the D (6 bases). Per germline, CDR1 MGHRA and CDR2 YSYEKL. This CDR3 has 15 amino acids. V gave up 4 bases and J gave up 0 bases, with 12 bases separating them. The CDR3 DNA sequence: TGCGCCAGCAGCCCTACACAGGGAATGAACACTGAAGCTTTCTTT. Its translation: CASSPTQGMNTEAFF.

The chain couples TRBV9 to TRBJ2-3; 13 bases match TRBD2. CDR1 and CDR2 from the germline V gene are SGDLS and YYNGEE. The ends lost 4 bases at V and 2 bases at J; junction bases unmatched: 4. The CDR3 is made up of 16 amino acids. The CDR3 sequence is CASSPGTSGTTDTQYF. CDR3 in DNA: TGTGCCAGCAGCCCCGGGACTAGCGGGACCACAGATACGCAGTATTTT.

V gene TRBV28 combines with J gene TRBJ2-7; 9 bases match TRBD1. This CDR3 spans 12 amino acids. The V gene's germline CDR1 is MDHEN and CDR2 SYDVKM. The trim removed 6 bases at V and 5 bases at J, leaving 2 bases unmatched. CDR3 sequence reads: CASRGDRDEQYF. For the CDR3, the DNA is TGTGCCAGCAGGGGGGACAGGGACGAGCAGTACTTC.

The DNA for the CDR3 is TGTGCCAGCAGCTTTTTAGCGGGGGAGCCCGGGGAGCTGTTTTTT. This sequence encodes CASSFLAGEPGELFF. The rearrangement uses TRBV5-5 and TRBJ2-2; 9 bases agree with TRBD2. This CDR3 has 15 residues. With 2 bases clipped from V and 6 bases from J, the junction kept 5 bases outside the gene matches. Germline assignment: CDR1 SGHKS and CDR2 YYEKEE (reference sequence).

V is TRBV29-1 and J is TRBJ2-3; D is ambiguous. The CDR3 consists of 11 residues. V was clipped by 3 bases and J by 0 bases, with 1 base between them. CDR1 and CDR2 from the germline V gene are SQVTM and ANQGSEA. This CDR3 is CSVDSTDTQYF. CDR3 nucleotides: TGCAGCGTTGACAGCACAGATACGCAGTATTTT.

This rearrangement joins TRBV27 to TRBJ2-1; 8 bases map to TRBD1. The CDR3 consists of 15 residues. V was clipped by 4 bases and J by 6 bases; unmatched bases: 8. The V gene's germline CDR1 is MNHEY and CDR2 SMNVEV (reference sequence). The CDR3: CASSSNRGRGNEQFF. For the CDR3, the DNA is TGTGCCAGCAGTTCAAACAGGGGGAGAGGCAATGAGCAGTTCTTC.

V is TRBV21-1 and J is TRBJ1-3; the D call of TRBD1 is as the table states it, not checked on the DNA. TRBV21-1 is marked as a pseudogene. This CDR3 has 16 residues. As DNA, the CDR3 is TGTGCCAGCAGCAAAAAGAGCCGGGACAGTAGAAACACCATATATTTT. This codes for CASSKKSRDSRNTIYF.

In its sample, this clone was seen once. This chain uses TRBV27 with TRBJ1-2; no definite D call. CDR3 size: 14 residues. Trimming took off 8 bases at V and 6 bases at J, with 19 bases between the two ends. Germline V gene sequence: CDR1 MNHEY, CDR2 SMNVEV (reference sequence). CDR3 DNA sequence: TGTGCCAGCGGGAGGGCAGCCAGTACCCATGGCTACACCTTC. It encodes CASGRAASTHGYTF.

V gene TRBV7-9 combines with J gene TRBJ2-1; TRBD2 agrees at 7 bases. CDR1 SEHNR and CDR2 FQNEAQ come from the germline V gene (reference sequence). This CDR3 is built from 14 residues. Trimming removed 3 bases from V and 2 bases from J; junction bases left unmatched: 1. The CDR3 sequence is CASSFGGTYNEQFF. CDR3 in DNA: TGTGCCAGCAGCTTCGGGGGGACCTACAATGAGCAGTTCTTC.

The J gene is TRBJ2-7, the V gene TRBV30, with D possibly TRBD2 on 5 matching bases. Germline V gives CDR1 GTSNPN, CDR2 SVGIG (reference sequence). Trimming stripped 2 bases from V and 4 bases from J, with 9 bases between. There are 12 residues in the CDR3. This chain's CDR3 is CAWSPDSYEQYF. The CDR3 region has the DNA TGTGCCTGGAGTCCGGACTCGTACGAGCAGTACTTC.

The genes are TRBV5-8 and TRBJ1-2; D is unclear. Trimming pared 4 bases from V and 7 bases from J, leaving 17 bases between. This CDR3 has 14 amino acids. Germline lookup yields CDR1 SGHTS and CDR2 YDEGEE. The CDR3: CASSTTEPEGGYTF. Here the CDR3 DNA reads TGTGCCAGCAGCACCACAGAGCCGGAGGGTGGCTACACCTTC.

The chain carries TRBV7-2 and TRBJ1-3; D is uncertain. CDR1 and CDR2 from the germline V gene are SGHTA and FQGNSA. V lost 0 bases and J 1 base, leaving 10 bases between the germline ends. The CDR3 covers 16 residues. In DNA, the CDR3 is TGTGCCAGCAGCTTAGCGAGGGTACAGTCTGGAAACACCATATATTTT. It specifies CASSLARVQSGNTIYF.

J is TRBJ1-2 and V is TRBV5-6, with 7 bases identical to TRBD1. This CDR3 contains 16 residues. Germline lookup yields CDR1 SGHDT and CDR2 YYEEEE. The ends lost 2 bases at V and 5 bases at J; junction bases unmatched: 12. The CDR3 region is CASSFRAGQPTYGYTF. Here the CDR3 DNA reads TGTGCCAGCAGCTTCCGGGCGGGACAGCCTACTTATGGCTACACCTTC.

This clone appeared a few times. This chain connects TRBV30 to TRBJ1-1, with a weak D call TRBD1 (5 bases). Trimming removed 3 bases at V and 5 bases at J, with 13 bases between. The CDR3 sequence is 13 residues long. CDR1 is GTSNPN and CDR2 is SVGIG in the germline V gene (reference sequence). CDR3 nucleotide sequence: TGTGCCTGGAGCCGACAGAGCCGGACTGAAGCTTTCTTT. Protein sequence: CAWSRQSRTEAFF.

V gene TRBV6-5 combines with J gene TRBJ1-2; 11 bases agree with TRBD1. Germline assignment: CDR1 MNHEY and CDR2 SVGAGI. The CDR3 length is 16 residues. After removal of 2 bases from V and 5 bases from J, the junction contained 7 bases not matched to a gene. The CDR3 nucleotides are TGTGCCAGCAGTTACACACGGACAGGGGGCTCATATGGCTACACCTTC. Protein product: CASSYTRTGGSYGYTF.

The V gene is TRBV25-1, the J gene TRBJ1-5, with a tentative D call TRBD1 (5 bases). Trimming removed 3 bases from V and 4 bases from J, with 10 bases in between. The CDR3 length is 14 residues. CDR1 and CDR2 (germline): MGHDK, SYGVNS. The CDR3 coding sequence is TGTGCCAGCAGTGAGGCTGCAGGGAATCAGCCCCAGCATTTT. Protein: CASSEAAGNQPQHF. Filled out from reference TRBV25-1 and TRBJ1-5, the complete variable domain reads EADIYQTPRYLVIGTGKKITLECSQTMGHDKMYWYQQDPGMELHLIHYSYGVNSTEKGDLSSESTVSRIRTEHFPLTLESARPSHTSQYLCASSEAAGNQPQHFGDGTRLSIL.

The DNA for the CDR3 is TGTGCCAGCAGTAAAGGGACTATCATGACCTACGAGCAGTACTTC. The encoded protein is CASSKGTIMTYEQYF. The J gene is TRBJ2-7, the V gene TRBV6-6; 7 bases are a match to TRBD2. The V and J ends lost 5 bases and 2 bases, in that order; junction bases with no gene match: 9. The CDR3 totals 15 residues. Per the germline V gene, CDR1 is MNHNY and CDR2 is SVGAGI (reference sequence).

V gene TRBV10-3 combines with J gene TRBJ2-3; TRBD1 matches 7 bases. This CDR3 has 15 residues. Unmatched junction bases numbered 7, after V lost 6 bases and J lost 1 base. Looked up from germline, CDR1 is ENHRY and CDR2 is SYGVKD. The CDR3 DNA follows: TGTGCCATCAGGGAAACAGGGGATGGCACAGATACGCAGTATTTT. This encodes CAIRETGDGTDTQYF.